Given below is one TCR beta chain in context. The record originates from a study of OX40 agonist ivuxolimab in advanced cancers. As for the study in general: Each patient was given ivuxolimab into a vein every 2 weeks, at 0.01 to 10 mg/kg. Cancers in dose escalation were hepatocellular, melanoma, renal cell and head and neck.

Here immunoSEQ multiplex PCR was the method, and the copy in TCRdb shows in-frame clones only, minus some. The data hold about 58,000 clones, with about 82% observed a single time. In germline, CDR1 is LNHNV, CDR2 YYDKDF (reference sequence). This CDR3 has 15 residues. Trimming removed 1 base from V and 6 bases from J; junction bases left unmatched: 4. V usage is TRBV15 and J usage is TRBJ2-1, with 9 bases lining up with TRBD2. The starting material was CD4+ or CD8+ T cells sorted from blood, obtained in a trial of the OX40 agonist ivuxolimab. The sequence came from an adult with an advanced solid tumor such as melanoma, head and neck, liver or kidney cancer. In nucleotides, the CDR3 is TGTGCCACCAGCAGAGTGGGACTAGCCCTCAATGAGCAGTTCTTC. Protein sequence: CATSRVGLALNEQFF.